The present T cell receptor beta chain was sequenced within a study of cytomegalovirus exposure and HLA in healthy donors (dated by TCRdb to about 2017). Study-level background: According to a later analysis, the roughly 120 validation repertoires were produced on the same platform as the 666 repertoires of the first cohort. The study aimed to test whether cataloging public T cell receptors could reveal signatures of past pathogen exposure. Besides the first cohort of around 670 subjects, a separate validation cohort made up of about 120 different subjects was used. To predict cytomegalovirus infection status, the study brought together high-throughput TCR immunosequencing, statistical association of individual TCRs with disease status, and machine learning.

Points the paper makes about the study in general: In vitro tests confirmed that a few of the cytomegalovirus-associated TCR beta chains recognize cytomegalovirus antigens. The study listed 164 TCR beta chains as associated with cytomegalovirus. Most TCR sequences were observed very rarely across donors, whereas some public TCRs were present in many individuals. A later analysis lacked HLA typing for the validation cohort, so it scored co-occurrence in that cohort across all 110 or so repertoires. The classifier was reported to diagnose cytomegalovirus status with high specificity and sensitivity in both the original cohort and the validation cohort. In a later analysis, TCRs clustered in the first cohort were found to also tend to co-occur in the roughly 120 validation repertoires, with 94% of cluster scores above 0. According to the authors, the approach could potentially be generalized to other disease states and immunological phenotypes.

The method was the immunoSEQ multiplex PCR assay. Per the authors' processing: To diagnose cytomegalovirus status from the catalog of TCR beta chain sequences, a statistical classification framework was built. TCRdb took over this immuneACCESS table, retaining in-frame rearrangements with V and J assigned. Such tables are incomplete; in checked studies, under half of the missing clones stem from an unresolved V gene, and the remainder is unexplained. That table furnishes V, J and clone size, whereas the DNA furnished D and trimming. The sample includes about 200,000 clones, with 83% observed a single time. The top ten constitute 4.5% to 7% of the sample. Separate from the roughly 630-subject first cohort, the validation cohort of 95 to 150 subjects was the group to which the donors belonged. Points on this clone: Its antigen target is currently unknown. Since a much larger clone is just one base distant, this may be a read error.

Sequenced material: PBMCs. The sequence was collected from a woman younger than 35 in good health and CMV-seronegative.

The nucleotide sequence reads as follows: TGTGCCAGCAGTAAGGGAGAGAACACTGAAGCTTTCTTT. This is translated as CASSKGENTEAFF. Recombination linked TRBV2 to TRBJ1-1, with no reliable assignment of the D segment. CDR1 is given as SNHLY and CDR2 as FYNNEI, both from the germline V gene. The junction shows trimming of 5 bases on V and 1 base on J, plus 8 bases between the germline ends. From the cysteine up to the phenylalanine, the CDR3 has a length of 13 residues. Only the CDR3 part of the read is kept: 39 bases, read in frame from the first base.